Below, 3 T cell receptor beta chains from the same sample are listed, as sequenced in a study of T cells in Graves' hyperthyroidism and ophthalmopathy. What was amplified from RNA transcripts were TCR beta CDR3 regions. An initial round of RT-PCR targeting the TCR CDR3 relied on the HTBI primer set. TCRdb reanalysed the multiplex PCR reads using MiXCR and keeps one entry per CDR3 protein. Found here are approximately 400,000 distinct CDR3 sequences, about 18% of them singletons; the top ten hold 35% to 45%. Sequencing input: blood. The origin of the receptors is a man younger than 35 with Graves' ophthalmopathy.

This clonotype was detected ten times or more. The chain employs TRBV12-3 or TRBV12-4 and TRBJ2-1; D may be TRBD1 (6 bases). The CDR3 is made up of 16 amino acids. The V end was cut by 1 base, the J end by 2 bases, with 12 bases between. CDR3 region: CASSLGGQGTYNEQFF. CDR3 bases: TGTGCCAGCAGTTTAGGTGGTCAGGGGACCTACAATGAGCAGTTCTTC.

This clonotype was recorded many times. The chain joins TRBV7-9 to TRBJ1-4, with 7 bases fitting TRBD1. This CDR3 has 15 amino acids. V was clipped by 2 bases and J by 5 bases; unmatched bases: 5. CDR1 is SEHNR and CDR2 is FQNEAQ in the germline V gene (reference sequence). The CDR3 sequence: CASSLPGQKNEKLFF. The CDR3 DNA follows: TGTGCCAGCAGCTTACCGGGACAGAAGAATGAAAAACTGTTTTTT. Using reference TRBV7-9 and TRBJ1-4 for the parts outside the CDR3, the full variable domain is DTGVSQNPRHKITKRGQNVTFRCDPISEHNRLYWYRQTLGQGPEFLTYFQNEAQLEKSRLLSDRFSAERPKGSFSTLEIQRTEQGDSAMYLCASSLPGQKNEKLFFGSGTQLSVL.

A few counts support this clonotype. V is TRBV6-1 and J is TRBJ2-1; 7 nucleotides match TRBD1. The CDR3 length is 15 residues. The germline gives CDR1 MNHNS, CDR2 SASEGT. J lost 10 bases, V lost 7 bases, and 16 bases had no gene match. Written as DNA, the CDR3 is TGTGCCAGCACTCAAGACTCGACAGGGAGTGGCGAGCAGTTCTTC. Translation gives CASTQDSTGSGEQFF.